This TCR beta chain appears in the sequencing data of a study of blood T cell repertoires in COVID-19. The method was immunoSEQ multiplex PCR; TCRdb's version includes in-frame clones alone and lacks a portion of them. The table records about half a million clones, 85% to 90% of them present only once. The CDR3 runs 13 residues. V lost 1 base to trimming and J lost 6 bases, with 8 bases between them. Germline V gene sequence: CDR1 SGHTA, CDR2 FQGNSA. The specimen was peripheral blood. The chain combines TRBV7-2 with TRBJ2-3; D is possibly TRBD1 (6 bases). The receptor's source is a young man with COVID-19, enrolled during active disease. CDR3 sequence: CASSLGGPDTQYF. The CDR3 bases are TGTGCCAGCAGCTTAGGGGGGCCGGATACGCAGTATTTT.